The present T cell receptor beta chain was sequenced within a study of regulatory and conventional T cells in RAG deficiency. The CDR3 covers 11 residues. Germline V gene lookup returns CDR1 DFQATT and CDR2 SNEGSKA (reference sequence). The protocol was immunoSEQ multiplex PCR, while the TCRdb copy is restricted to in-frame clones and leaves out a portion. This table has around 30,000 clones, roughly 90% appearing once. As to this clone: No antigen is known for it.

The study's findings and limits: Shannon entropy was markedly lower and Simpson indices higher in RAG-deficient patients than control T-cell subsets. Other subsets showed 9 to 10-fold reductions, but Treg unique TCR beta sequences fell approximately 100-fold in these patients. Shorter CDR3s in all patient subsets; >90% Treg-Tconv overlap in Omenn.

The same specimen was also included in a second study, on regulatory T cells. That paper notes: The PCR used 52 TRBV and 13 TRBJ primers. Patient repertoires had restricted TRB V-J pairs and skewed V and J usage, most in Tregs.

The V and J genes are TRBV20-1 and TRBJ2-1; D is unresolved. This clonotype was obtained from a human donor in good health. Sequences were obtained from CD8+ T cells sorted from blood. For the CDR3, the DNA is TGCAGCTTCCGATTGGGCAATGAGCAGTTCTTC. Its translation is CSFRLGNEQFF.